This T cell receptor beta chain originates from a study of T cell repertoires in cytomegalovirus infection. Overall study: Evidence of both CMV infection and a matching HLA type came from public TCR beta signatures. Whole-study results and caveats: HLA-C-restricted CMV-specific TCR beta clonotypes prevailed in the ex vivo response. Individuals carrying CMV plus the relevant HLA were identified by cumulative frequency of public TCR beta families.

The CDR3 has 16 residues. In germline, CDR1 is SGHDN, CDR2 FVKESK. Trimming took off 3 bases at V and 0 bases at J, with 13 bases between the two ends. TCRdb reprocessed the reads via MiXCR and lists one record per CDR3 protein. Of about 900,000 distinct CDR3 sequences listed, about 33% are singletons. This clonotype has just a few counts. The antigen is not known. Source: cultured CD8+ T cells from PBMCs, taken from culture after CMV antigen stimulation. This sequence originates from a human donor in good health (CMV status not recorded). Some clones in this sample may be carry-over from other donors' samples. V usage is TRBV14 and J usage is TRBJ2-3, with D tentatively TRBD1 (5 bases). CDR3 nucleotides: TGTGCCAGCAGCCACTCGGCAGGGCGAAGCACAGATACGCAGTATTTT. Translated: CASSHSAGRSTDTQYF. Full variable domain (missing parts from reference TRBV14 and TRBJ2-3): EAGVTQFPSHSVIEKGQTVTLRCDPISGHDNLYWYRRVMGKEIKFLLHFVKESKQDESGMPNNRFLAERTGGTYSTLKVQPAELEDSGVYFCASSHSAGRSTDTQYFGPGTRLTVL.